These 30 T cell receptor beta chains came from one sample sequenced in a study of T cells in localized non-small cell lung cancer. The data were produced by immunoSEQ multiplex PCR, yet TCRdb's version contains in-frame clones alone and is incomplete. The sample has some 21,000 clones; 90% are singletons. The sample was peripheral blood, taken before any cancer treatment. These receptors were obtained from a woman aged 35 to 69 with stage I lung adenocarcinoma.

The rearrangement uses TRBV14 and TRBJ2-7; D is unresolved. V was clipped by 1 base and J by 3 bases, with 10 bases between them. Germline values: CDR1 SGHDN, CDR2 FVKESK. The CDR3 sequence is 14 residues long. The DNA of the CDR3 is TGTGCCAGCAGCCAAGTGATGGGAAGCTACGAGCAGTACTTC. Translated, it gives CASSQVMGSYEQYF.

CDR3 nucleotides: TGTGCCAGCAGCGTACTAGCGGTAAACACCGGGGAGCTGTTTTTT. Translating it yields CASSVLAVNTGELFF. V gene TRBV9 combines with J gene TRBJ2-2; the match to TRBD2 covers 7 bases. CDR3 length equals 15 residues. V trimming: 1 base; J trimming: 2 bases; junction bases outside the gene matches: 2. CDR1 SGDLS and CDR2 YYNGEE come from the germline V gene.

The chain links TRBV11-2 to TRBJ2-5, with 9 bases matching TRBD1. The CDR3 extends over 16 amino acids. Germline values: CDR1 SGHAT, CDR2 FQNNGV. With 5 bases clipped from V and 4 bases from J, the junction kept 11 bases outside the gene matches. The CDR3 DNA reads as TGTGCCAGCAGCCCACGAAGACAGGGGGAGGGAGAGACCCAGTACTTC. This encodes CASSPRRQGEGETQYF. Combining the CDR3 with reference TRBV11-2 and TRBJ2-5 gives the whole variable domain EAGVAQSPRYKIIEKRQSVAFWCNPISGHATLYWYQQILGQGPKLLIQFQNNGVVDDSQLPKDRFSAERLKGVDSTLKIQPAKLEDSAVYLCASSPRRQGEGETQYFGPGTRLLVL.

This clone was observed once. The V gene is TRBV12-5, the J gene TRBJ2-3; 8 bases align to TRBD1. In germline, CDR1 is LGHNT, CDR2 FRNRAP. CDR3 length: 14 residues. V lost 7 bases, J lost 5 bases, and 8 bases stayed unmatched. Here the CDR3 reads CASARRTGQDTQYF. CDR3 nucleotides: TGTGCTAGTGCCCGGCGGACAGGGCAAGATACGCAGTATTTT.

This chain links TRBV5-6 with TRBJ1-6; D might be TRBD1 (6 bases). The CDR3 is made up of 13 amino acids. Trimming took 4 bases from V and 7 from J, leaving 9 bases between them. Germline V gene data show CDR1 as SGHDT and CDR2 as YYEEEE. The CDR3 region is CASSRTANSPLHF. As DNA, the CDR3 is TGTGCCAGCAGCCGGACAGCGAATTCACCCCTCCACTTT.

The rearrangement joins TRBV9 to TRBJ1-1; a weak D match, TRBD1 (5 bases). V was pared by 6 bases and J by 0 bases, with 12 bases between. Germline CDR1 reads SGDLS; CDR2 reads YYNGEE. This CDR3 is 14 amino acids long. CDR3 bases: TGTGCCAGCACCCCGGGACTGATGAACACTGAAGCTTTCTTT. Its protein is CASTPGLMNTEAFF. Full variable domain (remainder filled in from reference TRBV9 and TRBJ1-1): DSGVTQTPKHLITATGQRVTLRCSPRSGDLSVYWYQQSLDQGLQFLIQYYNGEERAKGNILERFSAQQFPDLHSELNLSSLELGDSALYFCASTPGLMNTEAFFGQGTRLTVV.

The genes are TRBV5-1 and TRBJ1-2; 9 nucleotides match TRBD1. The length of the CDR3 is 14 residues. Germline CDR1 SGHRS, CDR2 YFSETQ. J gave up 6 bases and V 0 bases, and 3 bases lay outside the gene matches. The CDR3 protein is CASSLGGQGHGYTF. The CDR3 region has the DNA TGCGCCAGCAGCTTGGGGGGACAGGGACATGGCTACACCTTC.

This chain connects TRBV5-1 to TRBJ2-3; D is ambiguous. Germline loops: CDR1 SGHRS, CDR2 YFSETQ. This CDR3 comprises 15 residues. V dropped 4 bases and J dropped 4 bases, with 16 bases sitting between them. CDR3: CASSRGPDRADTQYF. The CDR3 nucleotides are TGCGCCAGCAGCCGAGGACCTGATAGGGCAGATACGCAGTATTTT.

The chain recombines TRBV28 with TRBJ2-3, with D unresolved. This CDR3 is built from 14 residues. Trimming stripped 6 bases from V and 0 bases from J, with 10 bases between. Germline CDR1 and CDR2: MDHEN and SYDVKM. This CDR3 is CASRVGTSTDTQYF. The CDR3 nucleotides are TGTGCCAGCAGGGTCGGAACTAGCACAGATACGCAGTATTTT. Together with reference TRBV28 and TRBJ2-3, the CDR3 gives the full variable domain: DVKVTQSSRYLVKRTGEKVFLECVQDMDHENMFWYRQDPGLGLRLIYFSYDVKMKEKGDIPEGYSVSREKKERFSLILESASTNQTSMYLCASRVGTSTDTQYFGPGTRLTVL.

The chain links TRBV11-2 to TRBJ2-1, with a possible D match to TRBD1 (5 bases). This CDR3 region has 13 residues. Germline CDR1 is SGHAT and CDR2 is FQNNGV. V lost 2 bases, J lost 14 bases, and 16 bases lay in between. The CDR3 sequence is CASSLSLGREEFF. In DNA, the CDR3 is TGTGCCAGCAGCTTAAGTCTGGGCAGGGAAGAGTTCTTC.

CDR3 nucleotide sequence: TGCGCCAGCAGCCCTCAGCGAGTCTACAATGAGCAGTTCTTC. Translation: CASSPQRVYNEQFF. This chain links TRBV5-1 with TRBJ2-1; D unresolved. In germline, CDR1 is SGHRS, CDR2 YFSETQ. The CDR3 has 14 amino acids. Trimming stripped 4 bases from V and 3 bases from J, with 11 bases between. The full variable domain, completed using reference TRBV5-1 and TRBJ2-1, is KAGVTQTPRYLIKTRGQQVTLSCSPISGHRSVSWYQQTPGQGLQFLFEYFSETQRNKGNFPGRFSGRQFSNSRSEMNVSTLELGDSALYLCASSPQRVYNEQFFGPGTRLTVL.

This sequence joins TRBV7-9 and TRBJ2-1; D perhaps matches TRBD2 (5 bases). CDR3 length: 15 amino acids. The V and J ends lost 7 bases and 1 base respectively, with 14 bases between them. The germline gives CDR1 SEHNR, CDR2 FQNEAQ (reference sequence). The CDR3 sequence: CASTALTGSYNEQFF. DNA of the CDR3: TGTGCCAGCACCGCCTTAACGGGATCCTACAATGAGCAGTTCTTC.

J is TRBJ2-1 and V is TRBV30, with D possibly called TRBD1 or TRBD2 (7 bases each). CDR1 and CDR2 from the germline V gene are GTSNPN and SVGIG (reference sequence). V dropped 6 bases and J dropped 9 bases, with 24 bases sitting between them. The CDR3 runs to 15 residues. This CDR3 is CACTGEGLLYIEQFF. Here the CDR3 DNA reads TGTGCCTGCACAGGGGAGGGACTACTCTATATTGAGCAGTTCTTC.

This clone occurred once. The chain has TRBV18 and TRBJ2-7; 9 bases line up with TRBD2. From germline, CDR1 is KGHSH and CDR2 LQKENI. V shed 3 bases and J 1 base; nucleotides not matched to a gene: 7. This CDR3 contains 16 residues. The chain's CDR3 is CASSPGVAGVSYEQYF. CDR3 DNA sequence: TGTGCCAGCTCACCCGGAGTAGCGGGGGTATCCTACGAGCAGTACTTC.

The chain employs TRBV4-1 and TRBJ2-1; D may be TRBD1 or TRBD2 (5 bases each). Deletions cut 1 base from V and 5 bases from J, with 15 bases between. Germline values: CDR1 MGHRA, CDR2 YSYEKL. This CDR3 has 16 amino acids. The CDR3, as DNA: TGCGCCAGCAGCCAAGTTCCAAGCAGGGAGAACAATGAGCAGTTCTTC. Translated, it gives CASSQVPSRENNEQFF.

The rearrangement joins TRBV29-1 to TRBJ2-7; 10 nucleotides line up with TRBD1. The germline V gene has CDR1 SQVTM and CDR2 ANQGSEA. Trimming took 5 bases from V and 6 from J; bases not matched to a gene: 7. This CDR3 spans 13 amino acids. In DNA form, the CDR3 reads TGCAGCGTTCGGGACAGGGGACTTAGCGAGCAGTACTTC. Translating it yields CSVRDRGLSEQYF.

This clone was recorded only once. The rearrangement joins TRBV7-9 to TRBJ2-5, with 14 bases aligning to TRBD2. The CDR3 loop spans 18 amino acids. V shed 3 bases, J shed 5 bases, and the junction held 11 bases outside the gene matches. CDR1 and CDR2 from the germline V gene are SEHNR and FQNEAQ (reference sequence). CDR3 DNA sequence: TGTGCCAGCAGCTTTAGGGGACTAGCGGGAGTGGCGGGGGAGACCCAGTACTTC. This codes for CASSFRGLAGVAGETQYF. The full variable domain, rest sourced from reference TRBV7-9 and TRBJ2-5, is DTGVSQNPRHKITKRGQNVTFRCDPISEHNRLYWYRQTLGQGPEFLTYFQNEAQLEKSRLLSDRFSAERPKGSFSTLEIQRTEQGDSAMYLCASSFRGLAGVAGETQYFGPGTRLLVL.

CDR3 residues: CASSFVRGFTEAFF. The CDR3 DNA reads TGTGCCAGCAGCTTCGTCAGGGGGTTCACTGAAGCTTTCTTT. The chain links TRBV5-6 to TRBJ1-1, with 7 bases aligning to TRBD1. V lost 2 bases and J lost 4; bases outside the gene matches: 5. The germline gives CDR1 SGHDT, CDR2 YYEEEE. The CDR3 runs to 14 residues. Together with reference TRBV5-6 and TRBJ1-1, the CDR3 gives the full variable domain: DAGVTQSPTHLIKTRGQQVTLRCSPKSGHDTVSWYQQALGQGPQFIFQYYEEEERQRGNFPDRFSGHQFPNYSSELNVNALLLGDSALYLCASSFVRGFTEAFFGQGTRLTVV.

The chain combines TRBV7-9 with TRBJ2-1, with 7 bases lining up with TRBD2. This CDR3 is 14 amino acids long. Trimming at V came to 10 bases and at J to 8 bases, leaving 14 bases not matched to a gene. Germline CDR1 reads SEHNR; CDR2 reads FQNEAQ (reference sequence). CDR3 DNA sequence: TGTGCCACGAAGGCAGCGGGGAGTCGCGATGAGCAGTTCTTC. It yields the protein CATKAAGSRDEQFF.

The rearrangement uses TRBV9 and TRBJ2-7, with 7 bases lining up with TRBD1. CDR3 length equals 16 residues. CDR1 and CDR2 (germline): SGDLS, YYNGEE. With V trimmed by 0 bases and J by 7 bases, 13 bases remained unmatched. This CDR3 reads CASSVGDRATYEEQYF. CDR3 DNA: TGTGCCAGCAGCGTAGGGGACAGAGCTACATACGAGGAGCAGTACTTC.

The chain uses TRBV5-5 and TRBJ2-7, with 10 bases that match TRBD1. The CDR3 runs 18 residues. After removal of 7 bases from V and 2 bases from J, the junction contained 18 bases not matched to a gene. Germline V gene data show CDR1 as SGHKS and CDR2 as YYEKEE (reference sequence). CDR3 bases: TGTGCCAGCCATCCGGGGACAGGGGTTTCGTTACAGACCTACGAGCAGTACTTC. Its translation: CASHPGTGVSLQTYEQYF.

This clone was picked up one time. This chain links TRBV4-3 with TRBJ2-1; possibly TRBD1 for D (5 bases). This CDR3 is 16 amino acids long. Trimming pared 1 base from V and 12 bases from J, leaving 22 bases between. Germline CDR1 reads LGHNA; CDR2 reads YSLEER. DNA for the CDR3: TGCGCCAGCAGCCAAGGGGGCCAACCCCCAGATAAGGGGCAGTTCTTC. It specifies CASSQGGQPPDKGQFF.

The chain carries TRBV28 and TRBJ1-1; maybe TRBD1 (5 bases). The V and J ends lost 7 bases and 11 bases respectively, with 11 bases between them. The CDR3 totals 10 residues. Germline V gene data show CDR1 as MDHEN and CDR2 as SYDVKM. CDR3 sequence (DNA): TGTGCCAGCAAGGGGTCGGGGGCTTTCTTT. Translation: CASKGSGAFF. The full variable domain, completed using reference TRBV28 and TRBJ1-1, is DVKVTQSSRYLVKRTGEKVFLECVQDMDHENMFWYRQDPGLGLRLIYFSYDVKMKEKGDIPEGYSVSREKKERFSLILESASTNQTSMYLCASKGSGAFFGQGTRLTVV.

The chain recombines TRBV7-8 with TRBJ2-7; 8 bases are a match to TRBD2. Unmatched junction bases numbered 2, after V lost 6 bases and J lost 1 base. CDR3 length: 13 amino acids. Germline CDR1 and CDR2: SGHVS and FQNEAQ. The DNA for the CDR3 is TGTGCCAGCAGTCGCGGGAGGTCCTACGAGCAGTACTTC. Its protein is CASSRGRSYEQYF. The whole variable domain, filled in from reference TRBV7-8 and TRBJ2-7, reads GAGVSQSPRYKVAKRGQDVALRCDPISGHVSLFWYQQALGQGPEFLTYFQNEAQLDKSGLPSDRFFAERPEGSVSTLKIQRTQQEDSAVYLCASSRGRSYEQYFGPGTRLTVT.

The chain combines TRBV18 with TRBJ2-7; D is possibly TRBD1 (6 bases). The CDR3 is 15 amino acids. Trimming shortened V by 2 bases and J by 3 bases, and 14 bases separated the two germline ends. Per germline, CDR1 KGHSH and CDR2 LQKENI. The CDR3 is CASSPGSGVFYEQYF. DNA for the CDR3: TGTGCCAGCTCACCAGGTTCAGGGGTTTTCTACGAGCAGTACTTC. The entire variable domain, with the rest obtained from reference TRBV18 and TRBJ2-7, is as follows: NAGVMQNPRHLVRRRGQEARLRCSPMKGHSHVYWYRQLPEEGLKFMVYLQKENIIDESGMPKERFSAEFPKEGPSILRIQQVVRGDSAAYFCASSPGSGVFYEQYFGPGTRLTVT.

This chain links TRBV18 with TRBJ2-3, with D hard to call. This CDR3 region has 12 residues. Germline lookup yields CDR1 KGHSH and CDR2 LQKENI. V gave up 5 bases and J gave up 1 base, with 4 bases separating them. The CDR3 protein is CASSMGTDTQYF. The CDR3 DNA follows: TGTGCCAGCTCAATGGGCACAGATACGCAGTATTTT.

This chain joins TRBV5-6 and TRBJ2-1; 7 bases align to TRBD1. V was pared by 3 bases and J by 5 bases, with 8 bases of the junction left unmatched. Germline assignment: CDR1 SGHDT and CDR2 YYEEEE. This CDR3 is built from 15 residues. CDR3 nucleotides: TGTGCCAGCAGCTCACAGGGGCCTTTAAACAATGAGCAGTTCTTC. This translates into CASSSQGPLNNEQFF. The variable domain in full, completed from reference TRBV5-6 and TRBJ2-1, reads DAGVTQSPTHLIKTRGQQVTLRCSPKSGHDTVSWYQQALGQGPQFIFQYYEEEERQRGNFPDRFSGHQFPNYSSELNVNALLLGDSALYLCASSSQGPLNNEQFFGPGTRLTVL.

The genes are TRBV7-2 and TRBJ1-5; no definite D call. CDR1 is SGHTA, CDR2 FQGNSA, per germline. The V end was cut by 6 bases, the J end by 2 bases, with 14 bases between. CDR3 length: 15 amino acids. Here the CDR3 DNA reads TGTGCCAGCAGTCAATTGGGGAGGGGCAATCAGCCCCAGCATTTT. It translates to CASSQLGRGNQPQHF.

The chain links TRBV6-5 to TRBJ2-7; D is perhaps TRBD1 or TRBD2 (6 bases each). V lost 0 bases and J 6 bases, leaving 15 bases between the germline ends. From germline, CDR1 is MNHEY and CDR2 SVGAGI. This CDR3 contains 15 residues. DNA of the CDR3: TGTGCCAGCAGTTACTCGGTGAGGGGGGCCACCGAGCAGTACTTC. The encoded protein is CASSYSVRGATEQYF.

This chain joins TRBV29-1 and TRBJ2-7, with TRBD2 matching 9 bases. With 4 bases clipped from V and 0 bases from J, the junction kept 7 bases outside the gene matches. CDR3 length: 15 amino acids. Germline CDR1 reads SQVTM; CDR2 reads ANQGSEA. CDR3: CSVARAGGSSYEQYF. DNA of the CDR3: TGCAGCGTTGCCCGGGCGGGGGGGAGCTCCTACGAGCAGTACTTC.